This TCR beta chain was captured by sequencing in a study of CDR3 diversity in severe acne. CDR3 length: 14 amino acids. The V and J ends lost 11 bases and 2 bases respectively, with 17 bases between them. Germline loops: CDR1 SGHTA, CDR2 FQGTGA. TCRdb itself ran the PCR reads through MiXCR, one entry per CDR3 protein. The sample carries tens of thousands of distinct CDR3 sequences, around 50% recorded once. This clonotype was sampled from a male donor in good health, without acne. V is TRBV7-3 and J is TRBJ2-3; no clear D gene. Specimen: blood. The CDR3 coding sequence is TGTGCCTGGCAGCGACGGTCGTTCACAGATACGCAGTATTTT. Protein: CAWQRRSFTDTQYF.